One and the same sample provided the 30 T cell receptor beta chains below, sequenced in a study of T cells in Graves' hyperthyroidism and ophthalmopathy. TCR beta CDR3 regions were amplified from RNA. The TCR CDR3 first-round RT-PCR relied on the HTBI primer set. TCRdb passed the multiplex PCR reads through MiXCR, listing each CDR3 protein once. The table has more than 450,000 distinct CDR3 sequences, about 15% seen once; the top ten hold about 15%. The sequencing input was blood. Receptors were obtained from a woman aged 40 to 49 with Graves' hyperthyroidism.

This clonotype was counted a few times. This chain joins TRBV15 and TRBJ2-7, with TRBD1 as a possible D gene (6 bases). The V gene lost 3 bases and the J gene lost 4 bases, with 16 bases spanning the gap. The CDR3 runs 15 residues. The germline gives CDR1 LNHNV, CDR2 YYDKDF (reference sequence). The CDR3 sequence: CATSRPEQGVYEQYF. CDR3 nucleotides: TGTGCCACCAGCAGGCCTGAACAGGGAGTTTACGAGCAGTACTTC.

The chain couples TRBV20-1 to TRBJ1-2; D unresolved. CDR3 length: 11 residues. The germline CDR1 and CDR2 sequences are DFQATT and SNEGSKA (reference sequence). Trimming stripped 3 bases from V and 6 bases from J, with 8 bases between. CDR3 protein: CSASIPDGYTF. As DNA, the CDR3 is TGCAGTGCTAGCATCCCGGATGGCTACACCTTC.

As regards this clonotype: A much larger clone differs from this one at a single base, so this may be a read error. The chain couples TRBV28 to TRBJ2-1; D unclear. The last part of the DNA fits TRBJ2-7 better; the J call may be wrong. Germline CDR1 and CDR2: MDHEN and SYDVKM. This CDR3 contains 16 residues. The CDR3 protein is CASTKEGSSPYNEQYF. DNA of the CDR3: TGTGCCAGCACCAAAGAAGGGTCCTCCCCTTACAATGAGCAGTACTTC.

This clonotype appeared many times. CDR3 residues: CAWSQREGLSGANVLTF. The CDR3, as DNA: TGTGCCTGGAGCCAGAGGGAGGGCCTTTCTGGGGCCAACGTCCTGACTTTC. This chain joins TRBV30 and TRBJ2-6, with 7 bases matching TRBD2. Unmatched junction bases numbered 9, after V lost 3 bases and J lost 1 base. The CDR3 totals 17 residues. Germline V gene lookup returns CDR1 GTSNPN and CDR2 SVGIG (reference sequence).

J is TRBJ2-3 and V is TRBV5-1; the D is unclear. The CDR3 has 15 amino acids. Looked up from germline, CDR1 is SGHRS and CDR2 is YFSETQ. Between the trimmed V and J ends, which lost 0 bases and 2 bases, there was a span of 10 bases. The CDR3 protein is CASSLDPIHTDTQYF. As DNA, the CDR3 is TGCGCCAGCAGCTTGGATCCCATCCACACAGATACGCAGTATTTT.

This clonotype was seen at least ten times. The chain combines TRBV27 with TRBJ1-1, with TRBD1 identical over 11 bases. Losses at the gene ends were 7 bases for V and 4 bases for J; bases not matched to a gene: 5. The CDR3 length is 14 residues. Germline values: CDR1 MNHEY, CDR2 SMNVEV (reference sequence). CDR3 bases: TGTGCCAGCAAAGGACAGGGGGCGGGCACTGAAGCTTTCTTT. As protein: CASKGQGAGTEAFF.

J is TRBJ2-7 and V is TRBV5-1, with unresolved D. This CDR3 region has 16 residues. Germline V gene lookup returns CDR1 SGHRS and CDR2 YFSETQ. The V end lost 3 bases, the J end lost 0 bases, and 16 bases lay between the germline ends. CDR3 DNA sequence: TGCGCCAGCAGCTCCCCCATGGGTAGCAGCTCCTACGAGCAGTACTTC. Protein sequence: CASSSPMGSSSYEQYF.

Many counts were recorded for this clonotype. This chain connects TRBV20-1 to TRBJ2-1; TRBD2 might be the D (6 bases). V was shortened by 0 bases and J by 3 bases, with 12 bases between the two germline ends. Germline V gene sequence: CDR1 DFQATT, CDR2 SNEGSKA (reference sequence). The CDR3 totals 15 residues. CDR3 protein: CSARDFAGRYNEQFF. CDR3 nucleotide sequence: TGCAGTGCTAGAGATTTTGCGGGACGCTACAATGAGCAGTTCTTC.

This clonotype was seen more than once but under ten times. This chain connects TRBV15 to TRBJ2-6; D remains ambiguous. Germline V gene lookup returns CDR1 LNHNV and CDR2 YYDKDF (reference sequence). Deletions cut 1 base from V and 4 bases from J, with 2 bases between. The CDR3 runs to 13 residues. CDR3 in DNA: TGTGCCACCAGCAGAGGAGGGGCCAACGTCCTGACTTTC. Amino acid sequence: CATSRGGANVLTF.

As concerns this clonotype: A much larger clone differs by one base, so this may be a read error. This CDR3 reads CAGSVTVTQNAFF. The DNA for the CDR3 is TGTGCCGGCAGTGTCACAGTTACCCAGAACGCTTTCTTT. The chain couples TRBV12-3 or TRBV12-4 to TRBJ1-1; D gene unclear. The CDR3 consists of 13 residues.

This chain uses TRBV3-1 with TRBJ2-7; tentatively, D is TRBD1 (7 bases). The CDR3 contains 16 residues. Trimming took off 3 bases at V and 4 bases at J, with 19 bases between the two ends. The germline V gene has CDR1 LGHDT and CDR2 YNNKEL (reference sequence). The CDR3 is CASSHLSLQGRYEQYF. The CDR3 DNA follows: TGTGCCAGCAGCCACCTCTCCTTACAGGGGAGGTACGAGCAGTACTTC.

This clonotype was detected ten times or more. V usage is TRBV18 and J usage is TRBJ2-7; 10 bases are shared with TRBD1. CDR1 and CDR2 from the germline V gene are KGHSH and LQKENI. CDR3 length: 15 amino acids. V lost 6 bases to trimming and J lost 1 base; unmatched junction nucleotides: 6. In DNA form, the CDR3 reads TGTGCCAGCTCCCAAGACAGGGGGCTATCCTACGAGCAGTACTTC. It encodes CASSQDRGLSYEQYF. The whole variable domain, filled in from reference TRBV18 and TRBJ2-7, reads NAGVMQNPRHLVRRRGQEARLRCSPMKGHSHVYWYRQLPEEGLKFMVYLQKENIIDESGMPKERFSAEFPKEGPSILRIQQVVRGDSAAYFCASSQDRGLSYEQYFGPGTRLTVT.

This clonotype was found a few times. The V gene is TRBV18, the J gene TRBJ1-6, with D hard to call. The V gene's germline CDR1 is KGHSH and CDR2 LQKENI. The CDR3 consists of 14 residues. Trimming left V 5 bases short and J 7 bases short, with 12 bases between. This CDR3 reads CASSVREQNSPLHF. For the CDR3, the DNA is TGTGCCAGCTCAGTCCGGGAGCAAAATTCACCCCTCCACTTT.

The chain links TRBV6-1 to TRBJ2-5; TRBD1 aligns across 9 bases. V was clipped by 4 bases and J by 6 bases; unmatched bases: 6. This CDR3 contains 14 residues. Germline-derived CDR1 and CDR2 are MNHNS and SASEGT. The CDR3 spells CASSGPQGAKTQYF. The CDR3 DNA sequence: TGTGCCAGCAGTGGACCACAGGGGGCGAAGACCCAGTACTTC.

This clonotype was counted only a few times. The rearrangement links TRBV19 to TRBJ2-1, with D perhaps TRBD1 or TRBD2 (5 bases each). Germline loops: CDR1 LNHDA, CDR2 SQIVND (reference sequence). There are 13 residues in the CDR3. Trimming stripped 5 bases from V and 10 bases from J, with 15 bases between. CDR3: CASSAFPEGEQFF. DNA of the CDR3: TGTGCCAGTAGTGCTTTTCCCGAGGGGGAGCAGTTCTTC.

This clonotype was recorded only once. With a much larger clone just one base away, this may be a read error. The chain has TRBV3-1 and TRBJ2-7; tentative D call: TRBD2 (5 bases). In germline, CDR1 is LGHDT, CDR2 YNNKEL (reference sequence). The CDR3 contains 12 residues. The CDR3: CTSTGGRYEQYF. The DNA of the CDR3 is TGTACCAGCACCGGAGGTCGTTACGAGCAGTACTTC.

Here the CDR3 DNA reads TGTGCCAGCAGTTTCACTGAAAAACTGTTTTTT. This sequence encodes CASSFTEKLFF. The genes are TRBV12-3 or TRBV12-4 and TRBJ1-4, with D uncertain. Trimming removed 3 bases from V and 7 bases from J, with 3 bases in between. CDR3 size: 11 residues.

The chain uses TRBV7-8 and TRBJ1-6; perhaps TRBD1 as D (5 bases). The ends were cut back, 5 bases at V and 11 bases at J, with 13 bases in the middle. The germline gives CDR1 SGHVS, CDR2 FQNEAQ. This CDR3 spans 13 amino acids. The CDR3 is CASSPFEGTPLHF. Written as DNA, the CDR3 is TGTGCCAGCAGCCCATTTGAGGGGACACCCCTCCACTTT.

The chain is built from TRBV6-1 and TRBJ1-3; TRBD1 might be the D (5 bases). V was trimmed by 0 bases and J by 8 bases, leaving 11 bases between them. This CDR3 contains 14 residues. The V gene's germline CDR1 is MNHNS and CDR2 SASEGT. CDR3 bases: TGTGCCAGCAGTGAAGCGCTTCGGGGGGACACCATATATTTT. This codes for CASSEALRGDTIYF.

J is TRBJ2-5 and V is TRBV5-1, with 7 nucleotides matching TRBD1. V trimming: 3 bases; J trimming: 4 bases; junction bases outside the gene matches: 6. Germline V gene data show CDR1 as SGHRS and CDR2 as YFSETQ. The CDR3 runs 14 residues. The CDR3 nucleotides are TGCGCCAGCAGCTACCCCAACAGGGGAGAGACCCAGTACTTC. Amino acids: CASSYPNRGETQYF.

This clonotype was detected many times. This chain uses TRBV7-6 with TRBJ2-1, with 7 nucleotides matching TRBD2. CDR1 and CDR2 (germline): SGHVS, FNYEAQ. The V and J ends lost 7 bases and 2 bases, in that order; junction bases with no gene match: 8. The CDR3 covers 15 residues. CDR3 protein: CASTIGTTTYNEQFF. CDR3 DNA: TGTGCCAGCACCATAGGGACTACAACCTACAATGAGCAGTTCTTC.

The table lists this clonotype with many counts. The J gene is TRBJ1-5, the V gene TRBV12-3 or TRBV12-4; 8 bases agree with TRBD1. V shed 5 bases, J shed 3 bases, and the junction held 3 bases outside the gene matches. The CDR3 consists of 14 residues. The CDR3 sequence: CASSRQGNNQPQHF. CDR3 bases: TGTGCCAGCAGTCGACAGGGGAACAATCAGCCCCAGCATTTT.

This clonotype appeared many times. This chain uses TRBV2 with TRBJ2-5; 8 bases line up with TRBD1. This CDR3 spans 15 amino acids. The V gene end was trimmed by 7 bases and the J gene end by 8 bases; junction bases not matched to a gene: 15. Germline CDR1 and CDR2: SNHLY and FYNNEI. The chain's CDR3 is CASKRSDRDLGTQYF. The CDR3 region has the DNA TGTGCCAGCAAGCGGTCGGACAGGGACCTTGGTACCCAGTACTTC.

The rearrangement uses TRBV28 and TRBJ2-2; the D gene is possibly TRBD2 (6 bases). The germline V gene has CDR1 MDHEN and CDR2 SYDVKM. Trimming removed 6 bases from V and 1 base from J, with 21 bases in between. This CDR3 region has 18 residues. CDR3 DNA: TGTGCCAGCAGGGGCGGTTTTGGGACTGGGAGGAACACCGGGGAGCTGTTTTTT. This encodes CASRGGFGTGRNTGELFF.

This clonotype was seen ten or more times. This chain joins TRBV12-5 and TRBJ1-1; D call uncertain. Germline V gene sequence: CDR1 LGHNT, CDR2 FRNRAP. The CDR3 consists of 13 residues. V shed 2 bases and J shed 2 bases, with 6 bases lying between them. The CDR3 reads CASGLSVNTEAFF. The CDR3 nucleotides read TGTGCTAGTGGTTTGTCGGTAAACACTGAAGCTTTCTTT.

This clonotype has only a few counts. The J gene is TRBJ2-2, the V gene TRBV20-1, with 7 nucleotides matching TRBD1. V lost 0 bases, J lost 0 bases, and 7 bases stayed unmatched. Per the germline V gene, CDR1 is DFQATT and CDR2 is SNEGSKA (reference sequence). The CDR3 extends over 17 amino acids. In DNA form, the CDR3 reads TGCAGTGCTAGAGACCCCCAGACAGGGTCGAACACCGGGGAGCTGTTTTTT. This gives the protein CSARDPQTGSNTGELFF.

This clonotype was recorded many times. The chain carries TRBV20-1 and TRBJ2-7; 7 bases agree with TRBD1. Germline V lookup: CDR1 DFQATT, CDR2 SNEGSKA (reference sequence). This CDR3 is 12 amino acids long. After removal of 5 bases from V and 3 bases from J, the junction contained 4 bases not matched to a gene. CDR3 loop: CSAGQARYEQYF. The CDR3 DNA is TGCAGTGCTGGACAGGCCCGCTACGAGCAGTACTTC.

This chain uses TRBV24-1 with TRBJ2-2; D gene uncertain. Trimming left V 7 bases short and J 0 bases short, with 8 bases between. Germline V CDR1 and CDR2: KGHDR, SFDVKD. The CDR3 contains 14 residues. CDR3 amino acids: CATRGSANTGELFF. Here the CDR3 DNA reads TGTGCCACCAGGGGCAGCGCGAACACCGGGGAGCTGTTTTTT.

The sample holds a few counts of this clonotype. The V and J genes are TRBV13 and TRBJ2-1, with D uncertain. Trimming left V 3 bases short and J 5 bases short, with 8 bases between. CDR3 length: 13 amino acids. Germline loops: CDR1 PRHDT, CDR2 FYEKMQ (reference sequence). The DNA for the CDR3 is TGTGCCAGCAGCTTGCCAGATAACAATGAGCAGTTCTTC. This codes for CASSLPDNNEQFF.

The chain couples TRBV29-1 to TRBJ2-7; maybe TRBD2 (5 bases). Germline assignment: CDR1 SQVTM and CDR2 ANQGSEA. This CDR3 is built from 14 residues. V lost 4 bases, J lost 1 base, and 14 bases lay in between. As DNA, the CDR3 is TGCAGCGTTGTAGAGGGTGGGAAATCCTACGAGCAGTACTTC. Its protein is CSVVEGGKSYEQYF.